Here is one T cell receptor beta chain with its context. Its antigen remains unknown. The CDR3 runs to 15 residues. Germline CDR1 is SGHRS and CDR2 is YFSETQ. Between the trimmed V and J ends, which lost 6 bases and 2 bases, there was a span of 15 bases. The data derive from a study of T cell responses to AZD1222 COVID-19 vaccine. Study information: Recipients boosted at about 4 weeks or about 12 weeks are pooled.

Findings and limits, study-wide: Every sample of the repertoires postdated the peak T cell response. The study found vaccine-associated CD4 TCRs spanning spike, dominant at 160-218 and 743-854. Nearly half of spike-specific TCRs reportedly go after variant regions that carry no mutations.

Sequencing was performed with immunoSEQ multiplex PCR; in TCRdb, only in-frame clones are kept and a portion is missing. Of some 40,000 clones listed, 60% to 85% were seen once; the top ten hold less than 5%. The chain joins TRBV5-1 to TRBJ1-3; the D is unclear. Source: peripheral blood, taken on day 0 of AZD1222 vaccination. The sequence came from an adult in good health. CDR3 sequence reads: CASTGGPGTGNTIYF. In nucleotides, the CDR3 is TGCGCCAGCACGGGAGGTCCGGGGACTGGAAACACCATATATTTT.